This entry lists 16 T cell receptor beta chains sequenced from one sample in a study of T cell changes during pregnancy in multiple sclerosis. The assay was immunoSEQ multiplex PCR, and TCRdb's table has in-frame clones only and misses some. The data show tens of thousands of clones, approximately 94% seen once. Specimen: peripheral blood, collected in the third trimester of pregnancy. The receptors originated from a female donor with multiple sclerosis, enrolled in a pregnancy study.

Written as DNA, the CDR3 is TGTGCCAGTAGGGTCGGAGGTGTTGACACCGGGGAGCTGTTTTTT. Amino acid sequence: CASRVGGVDTGELFF. This rearrangement joins TRBV19 to TRBJ2-2, with D tentatively TRBD2 (5 bases). The CDR3 loop spans 15 amino acids. Germline CDR1 reads LNHDA; CDR2 reads SQIVND (reference sequence). Trimming left V 6 bases short and J 3 bases short, with 14 bases between.

The sample holds one count of this clone. The chain links TRBV9 to TRBJ1-2; no clear D gene. With 0 bases removed from V and 0 bases from J, the gap between germline ends came to 9 bases. The CDR3 runs to 15 residues. Germline loops: CDR1 SGDLS, CDR2 YYNGEE. The DNA for the CDR3 is TGTGCCAGCAGCGTAGCCGGGAGAGCTAACTATGGCTACACCTTC. Translated: CASSVAGRANYGYTF.

This chain connects TRBV7-8 to TRBJ1-2; no clear D gene. There are 15 residues in the CDR3. V dropped 5 bases and J dropped 9 bases, with 22 bases sitting between them. CDR1 and CDR2 (germline): SGHVS, FQNEAQ. CDR3 protein: CASSAVLDPIRSYTF. CDR3 nucleotides: TGTGCCAGCAGCGCCGTTCTAGACCCCATTAGAAGCTACACCTTC.

The V and J genes are TRBV10-3 and TRBJ1-5; the D gene is possibly TRBD1 (6 bases). This CDR3 has 15 residues. Germline V gene sequence: CDR1 ENHRY, CDR2 SYGVKD. The V end lost 5 bases, the J end lost 0 bases, and 11 bases lay between the germline ends. This CDR3 is CAISKDRTSNQPQHF. DNA of the CDR3: TGTGCCATCAGTAAGGACAGAACTAGCAATCAGCCCCAGCATTTT.

V gene TRBV27 combines with J gene TRBJ1-2; D uncertain. The CDR3 spans 14 residues. V shed 3 bases and J shed 8 bases, with 16 bases lying between them. From germline, CDR1 is MNHEY and CDR2 SMNVEV (reference sequence). CDR3 sequence (DNA): TGTGCCAGCAGTTTGGTCGGCTCCGGCGGGGGCTACACCTTC. Its translation is CASSLVGSGGGYTF.

The rearrangement joins TRBV6-1 to TRBJ2-5, with D uncertain. The ends were cut back, 5 bases at V and 0 bases at J, with 10 bases in the middle. The CDR3 runs 14 residues. Germline V gene sequence: CDR1 MNHNS, CDR2 SASEGT. CDR3 protein: CASSPTTNQETQYF. In DNA form, the CDR3 reads TGTGCCAGCAGTCCCACTACTAACCAAGAGACCCAGTACTTC.

A single count supports this clone. V gene TRBV30 combines with J gene TRBJ1-1; a possible D gene is TRBD1 (6 bases). The CDR3 has 15 residues. Germline values: CDR1 GTSNPN, CDR2 SVGIG (reference sequence). With 3 bases removed from V and 5 bases from J, the gap between germline ends came to 19 bases. CDR3 DNA: TGTGCCTGGAGATCCAGGGGCGCTCGGGGAACTGAAGCTTTCTTT. It translates to CAWRSRGARGTEAFF.

The chain employs TRBV7-6 and TRBJ1-1, with D tentatively TRBD1 (5 bases). The CDR3 contains 11 residues. Germline values: CDR1 SGHVS, CDR2 FNYEAQ. Trimming cost V 4 bases and J 8 bases, with 8 bases left between them. This chain's CDR3 is CASSSTEEAFF. CDR3 bases: TGTGCCAGCAGCTCGACAGAGGAAGCTTTCTTT.

This chain uses TRBV10-3 with TRBJ1-2, with unresolved D. V shed 0 bases and J shed 2 bases, with 16 bases lying between them. The V gene's germline CDR1 is ENHRY and CDR2 SYGVKD. The CDR3 consists of 17 residues. The CDR3 here is CAISESPRLDTNYGYTF. The CDR3 DNA follows: TGTGCCATCAGTGAGTCCCCTAGACTAGACACGAACTATGGCTACACCTTC.

The chain combines TRBV7-6 with TRBJ1-1; 10 bases line up with TRBD1. V was pared by 6 bases and J by 6 bases, with 4 bases of the junction left unmatched. The CDR3 length is 13 residues. In germline, CDR1 is SGHVS, CDR2 FNYEAQ. The CDR3 region has the DNA TGTGCCAGCAGTGGGACAGGGGTTTCTGAAGCTTTCTTT. Translating gives CASSGTGVSEAFF. The variable domain in full, completed from reference TRBV7-6 and TRBJ1-1, reads GAGVSQSPRYKVTKRGQDVALRCDPISGHVSLYWYRQALGQGPEFLTYFNYEAQQDKSGLPNDRFSAERPEGSISTLTIQRTEQRDSAMYRCASSGTGVSEAFFGQGTRLTVV.

The chain links TRBV7-2 to TRBJ2-1, with TRBD2 identical over 11 bases. Trimming took 3 bases from V and 6 from J; bases not matched to a gene: 7. The CDR3 totals 16 residues. Germline V CDR1 and CDR2: SGHTA, FQGNSA. The CDR3 reads CASSFRSGGAGNEQFF. In nucleotides, the CDR3 is TGTGCCAGCAGCTTCCGTAGCGGGGGGGCCGGCAATGAGCAGTTCTTC. The complete variable domain, with remaining parts taken from reference TRBV7-2 and TRBJ2-1, reads GAGVSQSPSNKVTEKGKDVELRCDPISGHTALYWYRQSLGQGLEFLIYFQGNSAPDKSGLPSDRFSAERTGGSVSTLTIQRTQQEDSAVYLCASSFRSGGAGNEQFFGPGTRLTVL.

This clone was seen only once. This chain links TRBV4-2 with TRBJ2-7; D possibly corresponds to TRBD2 (5 bases). CDR1 LGHNA and CDR2 YNFKEQ come from the germline V gene. V lost 4 bases to trimming and J lost 4 bases, with 11 bases between them. CDR3 length: 13 amino acids. CDR3 in amino acids: CASSPGAGYEQYF. The CDR3 DNA is TGTGCCAGCAGCCCGGGTGCGGGTTACGAGCAGTACTTC.

CDR3 region: CASSPTLLAGSYNEQFF. The CDR3, as DNA: TGCGCCAGCAGCCCTACCCTCTTAGCGGGGTCGTACAATGAGCAGTTCTTC. V and J are TRBV5-1 and TRBJ2-1, with 8 nucleotides matching TRBD2. The CDR3 extends over 17 amino acids. The V gene's germline CDR1 is SGHRS and CDR2 YFSETQ. The junction had 13 bases not matched to a gene; V was cut back by 4 bases and J by 4 bases.

Only one count was recorded for this clone. The rearrangement uses TRBV6-5 and TRBJ2-7; 8 bases line up with TRBD1. V dropped 0 bases and J dropped 0; count of bases not matched to a gene: 4. Germline CDR1 is MNHEY and CDR2 is SVGAGI. The CDR3 runs 16 residues. In nucleotides, the CDR3 is TGTGCCAGCAGTTACTCGTCACAGGGGGGCTCCTACGAGCAGTACTTC. Protein product: CASSYSSQGGSYEQYF.

This chain links TRBV27 with TRBJ2-7; perhaps TRBD1 as D (5 bases). Trimming stripped 8 bases from V and 3 bases from J, with 5 bases between. This CDR3 region has 10 residues. CDR1 MNHEY and CDR2 SMNVEV come from the germline V gene (reference sequence). In nucleotides, the CDR3 is TGTGCCAGCCAGGGCTACGAGCAGTACTTC. Protein product: CASQGYEQYF.

This sequence joins TRBV6-1 and TRBJ2-5; possible D gene TRBD2, 6 bases. V lost 8 bases and J lost 5, with 12 bases in between. CDR3 size: 12 residues. CDR1 is MNHNS, CDR2 SASEGT, per germline. CDR3 sequence: CASEEGLETQYF. The CDR3 DNA is TGTGCCAGCGAGGAGGGTTTGGAGACCCAGTACTTC.